The source of this TCR beta chain is a study of human T cells and chemical hapten exposure. Study-level information: TCR yields per sample varied mostly from small pooled library volume differences.

Single cDNA molecules in the library carried unique molecular identifiers attached during preparation. Original data processing: Individual samples carried between roughly 20,000 and 690,600 TCRs, with approximately 100,000 as the median. TCRdb processed the reads anew with MiXCR; each CDR3 protein has one entry. The V and J calls reflect TCRdb's pipeline rather than the authors' work. This table has about 120,000 distinct CDR3 sequences, 8.5% appearing once. General study findings and limits: TCRs above 1 in 1000 frequency stayed constant with DPC sensitization.

This clonotype was found a few times. Its antigen is not known. Total RNA extraction was carried out from unfractionated whole blood. This CDR3 comprises 18 residues. This TCR was sampled from a human donor in good health. Some clones in this sample may be carry-over from other donors' samples. The sample consisted of whole blood. The chain couples TRBV12-2 to TRBJ1-1. TRBV12-2 corresponds to a pseudogene. CDR3 loop: CASRLVVAKTDQNTEAFF. The CDR3 nucleotides are TGTGCAAGTCGCTTAGTAGTGGCCAAGACGGACCAGAACACTGAAGCTTTCTTT.